These T cell receptor beta chains were read from a single sample in a study of human T cells and chemical hapten exposure. TCRdb itself ran the RACE reads through MiXCR, one entry per CDR3 protein. This sample has about 350,000 distinct CDR3 sequences, with just under 6.5% found just once. The input for sequencing was whole blood, taken in connection with sensitization to the hapten diphenylcyclopropenone (DPC). These receptors all come from a young woman with alopecia areata. Some clones in this sample may be carry-over from other donors' samples. CDR3s leave out the opening cysteine and the closing phenylalanine or tryptophan.

j_call: TRBJ2-3
v_call: TRBV13
cdr3_aa: ASSMRLAPDTQY

j_call: TRBJ2-5
v_call: TRBV3-1
cdr3_aa: ASSQPQRVETQY

j_call: TRBJ2-7
v_call: TRBV7-9
cdr3_aa: ASAVPPGQGHYEQY

j_call: TRBJ2-3
v_call: TRBV7-9
cdr3_aa: ASSSRQSFPLTITDTQY

j_call: TRBJ1-2
v_call: TRBV5-6
cdr3_aa: ASSAPKDNYGYT

j_call: TRBJ2-3
v_call: TRBV20-1
cdr3_aa: SSYGGDTDTQY

j_call: TRBJ2-7
v_call: TRBV2
cdr3_aa: AIPSGETYEQY

j_call: TRBJ1-2
v_call: TRBV20-1
cdr3_aa: SARLSGNYGYT

j_call: TRBJ2-3
v_call: TRBV5-1
cdr3_aa: ASSFGPATGEDTQY

j_call: TRBJ1-1
v_call: TRBV5-6
cdr3_aa: ASSYQGSGGLAEAF

j_call: TRBJ2-3
v_call: TRBV10-3
cdr3_aa: AISPGLAGGLRSADTQY

j_call: TRBJ1-2
v_call: TRBV10-3
cdr3_aa: AISAGQGENGYT

j_call: TRBJ2-7
v_call: TRBV6-5
cdr3_aa: ASSYSEGLYGQY

j_call: TRBJ1-2
v_call: TRBV3-1
cdr3_aa: ASSQVRDSPRGYT

j_call: TRBJ1-5
v_call: TRBV6-1
cdr3_aa: ASKYLGGAGWRLGKPQH

j_call: TRBJ2-1
v_call: TRBV7-2
cdr3_aa: ASSADVTSSYNEQF

j_call: TRBJ1-1
v_call: TRBV7-2
cdr3_aa: ASSQGQINTEAF

j_call: TRBJ2-3
v_call: TRBV12-3/TRBV12-4
cdr3_aa: ASSSLQGRDTQY

j_call: TRBJ1-2
v_call: TRBV5-8
cdr3_aa: ASSLGTQVNYGYT

j_call: TRBJ1-1
v_call: TRBV27
cdr3_aa: ASSLFGGGQGAEAF

j_call: TRBJ1-1
v_call: TRBV12-3/TRBV12-4
cdr3_aa: ASSLIEGTEAF

j_call: TRBJ1-6
v_call: TRBV6-5
cdr3_aa: ASSYGQGLSPLH

j_call: TRBJ1-4
v_call: TRBV6-6
cdr3_aa: ASSPRDRKS

j_call: TRBJ1-5
v_call: TRBV2
cdr3_aa: ASNQGLGQPQH

j_call: TRBJ2-7
v_call: TRBV15
cdr3_aa: ATSSTGQSYEQY

j_call: TRBJ2-7
v_call: TRBV4-2
cdr3_aa: ASSHLRDSSYEQY

j_call: TRBJ1-2
v_call: TRBV6-5
cdr3_aa: ASSYSKGDPAITNYGYT

j_call: TRBJ1-1
v_call: TRBV6-1
cdr3_aa: ASGTASNTEAF

j_call: TRBJ2-5
v_call: TRBV18
cdr3_aa: ASSPRRQETQY

j_call: TRBJ1-1
v_call: TRBV12-3/TRBV12-4
cdr3_aa: ASSIPWTGGTEAF

j_call: TRBJ2-5
v_call: TRBV7-2
cdr3_aa: ASSLTVPSLGETQY

j_call: TRBJ1-1
v_call: TRBV27
cdr3_aa: ASSLNYRAEAF

j_call: TRBJ2-6
v_call: TRBV20-1
cdr3_aa: SARARHISGANVLT

j_call: TRBJ2-3
v_call: TRBV3-1
cdr3_aa: ASSQRAGGSTDTQY

j_call: TRBJ1-6
v_call: TRBV6-5
cdr3_aa: ASSYWTGGASPLH

j_call: TRBJ2-1
v_call: TRBV6-5
cdr3_aa: ASKYAGRSYNEQF

j_call: TRBJ2-5
v_call: TRBV5-1
cdr3_aa: ASSWDSTSETQY

j_call: TRBJ2-6
v_call: TRBV12-3/TRBV12-4
cdr3_aa: ASSLGASVAGANVLT

j_call: TRBJ1-3
v_call: TRBV6-5
cdr3_aa: ASSFDRRGTIY

j_call: TRBJ1-6
v_call: TRBV7-9
cdr3_aa: ASSSTGWNSPLH